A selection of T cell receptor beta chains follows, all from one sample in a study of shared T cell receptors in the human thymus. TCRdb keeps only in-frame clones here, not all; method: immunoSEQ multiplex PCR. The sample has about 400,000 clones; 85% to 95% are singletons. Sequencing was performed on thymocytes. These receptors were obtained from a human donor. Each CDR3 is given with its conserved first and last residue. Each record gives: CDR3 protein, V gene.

CDR3 protein: CASSQDSVGDTEAFF; V gene: TRBV4-3
CDR3 protein: CASSQFRGRVDEQFF; V gene: TRBV14
CDR3 protein: CSVDKLAGGGETQYF; V gene: TRBV29-1
CDR3 protein: CASSSLAGVSDTQYF; V gene: TRBV28
CDR3 protein: CASSLGGGGSYEQYF; V gene: TRBV5-6
CDR3 protein: CASRKKGRNEQFF; V gene: TRBV7-2
CDR3 protein: CASSQGRGFNEKLFF; V gene: TRBV4-3
CDR3 protein: CASSFSRTAFYEQYF; V gene: TRBV27
CDR3 protein: CASSNPGSRYLFIYEQYF; V gene: TRBV11-2
CDR3 protein: CASSPYRVPIQETQYF; V gene: TRBV27
CDR3 protein: CASSSGNTEAFF; V gene: TRBV21-1
CDR3 protein: CASRSRDRSYEQYF; V gene: TRBV27
CDR3 protein: CASSLEQRRPYEQYF; V gene: TRBV7-2
CDR3 protein: CASSRRESGGWYEQYF; V gene: TRBV6-6
CDR3 protein: CASSLGVLGLAGVDEQFF; V gene: TRBV7-8
CDR3 protein: CASGLSGTGGSYNEQFF; V gene: TRBV12-5
CDR3 protein: CATSRAGLYRSYEQYF; V gene: TRBV15
CDR3 protein: CASSPPGTADQPQHF; V gene: TRBV18
CDR3 protein: CASSPPLGQDNEQFF; V gene: TRBV11-2
CDR3 protein: CATSRALTGRGQFF; V gene: TRBV15
CDR3 protein: CASSEGTSGRGGTQYF; V gene: TRBV9
CDR3 protein: CASSRTSGLTLEQYF; V gene: TRBV6-1
CDR3 protein: CASSLIGAGDTDTQYF; V gene: TRBV5-1
CDR3 protein: CASSYYRQGRPYEQYF; V gene: TRBV6-5
CDR3 protein: CASGLISLLGETYEQYF; V gene: TRBV12-5
CDR3 protein: CRGLRSGYTF; V gene: TRBV20-1
CDR3 protein: CASSEFSGSYNEQFF; V gene: TRBV2
CDR3 protein: CASSRAALNYGYTF; V gene: TRBV27
CDR3 protein: CASRGWGEEAFF; V gene: TRBV5-1
CDR3 protein: CASSQETLGRKKLFF; V gene: TRBV14
CDR3 protein: CASSYYRDLSGNTIYF; V gene: TRBV5-6
CDR3 protein: CAGFLGVSSYEQYF; V gene: TRBV9
CDR3 protein: CASSEPDRGPYEQYF; V gene: TRBV2
CDR3 protein: CAWSLGQPSYEQYF; V gene: TRBV30
CDR3 protein: CASSQESLIGGPANTGELFF; V gene: TRBV4-2
CDR3 protein: CASSLVIGGRNTEAFF; V gene: TRBV7-4
CDR3 protein: CAKGTSQGVDRNTEAFF; V gene: TRBV2
CDR3 protein: CASSHPSEGEKRYEQYF; V gene: TRBV4-1
CDR3 protein: CASSRRSGSFQFF; V gene: TRBV7-7
CDR3 protein: CASSVGWDRGYNEQFF; V gene: TRBV6-4
CDR3 protein: CASSLGTGEDGEQFF; V gene: TRBV5-1
CDR3 protein: CASSPSPRINSNQPQHF; V gene: TRBV4-1
CDR3 protein: CASSPAGQGSYEQYF; V gene: TRBV19
CDR3 protein: CASSLNPEVEQYF; V gene: TRBV28